This TCR beta chain was profiled in a study of T cell responses to AZD1222 COVID-19 vaccine. Notes on the study in general: Donors, mostly white British, included more females; clonal diversity was possibly underestimated. Spike was spanned by vaccine-associated CD4 TCRs, with dominance at 160-218 and 743-854. Spike-specific TCR breadth and depth both grew after two AZD1222 doses. As reported, nearly half of all spike-specific TCRs target variant regions that are unmutated.

Germline-derived CDR1 and CDR2 are KGHSH and LQKENI. The CDR3 runs 16 residues. V lost 3 bases and J lost 4; bases outside the gene matches: 5. About this clone: The antigen is not known.

The protocol was immunoSEQ multiplex PCR, while the TCRdb copy is restricted to in-frame clones and leaves out a portion. The sample has about 130,000 clones, 75% to 90% seen once. The chain couples TRBV18 to TRBJ1-5; 11 bases line up with TRBD1. This material consisted of peripheral blood, taken on day 0 of AZD1222 vaccination. The receptor comes from an adult in good health. In nucleotides, the CDR3 is TGTGCCAGCTCACCTTACGGACAGGGGGCGAATCAGCCCCAGCATTTT. Translating it yields CASSPYGQGANQPQHF. Using reference TRBV18 and TRBJ1-5 for the parts outside the CDR3, the full variable domain is NAGVMQNPRHLVRRRGQEARLRCSPMKGHSHVYWYRQLPEEGLKFMVYLQKENIIDESGMPKERFSAEFPKEGPSILRIQQVVRGDSAAYFCASSPYGQGANQPQHFGDGTRLSIL.